Below, 32 T cell receptor beta chains from the same sample are listed, as sequenced in a study of graft-versus-host responses after intestinal transplantation. Produced via immunoSEQ multiplex PCR; TCRdb's table is partial and in-frame only. This table has more than 45,000 clones, 90% to 95% appearing once. The specimen comprised PBMCs, sampled 118 to 130 days after intestinal transplantation. These receptors all stem from a human patient who received an intestinal transplant, so some T cells may come from the graft donor.

The chain joins TRBV11-3 to TRBJ2-3; 8 bases fit TRBD2. The CDR3 has 16 amino acids. V gave up 4 bases and J gave up 1 base; unmatched junction bases: 7. Germline-derived CDR1 and CDR2 are SGHNT and YENEEA. CDR3 sequence: CASSSSGSFGTDTQYF. The CDR3 bases are TGTGCCAGCAGCTCGAGCGGGAGCTTTGGCACAGATACGCAGTATTTT.

This rearrangement joins TRBV20-1 to TRBJ2-3; D might be TRBD2 (5 bases). Germline values: CDR1 DFQATT, CDR2 SNEGSKA (reference sequence). The V end lost 7 bases, the J end lost 4 bases, and 9 bases lay between the germline ends. The CDR3 contains 11 residues. CDR3 sequence: CSVGSADTQYF. DNA of the CDR3: TGCAGTGTTGGGAGCGCAGATACGCAGTATTTT.

The V and J genes are TRBV28 and TRBJ2-5, with D perhaps TRBD2 (6 bases). Trimming left V 5 bases short and J 7 bases short, with 14 bases between. Germline CDR1 MDHEN, CDR2 SYDVKM. The CDR3 runs 13 residues. CDR3: CASSPSEGATQYF. The CDR3 nucleotides are TGTGCCAGCAGTCCATCGGAGGGCGCGACCCAGTACTTC.

This chain connects TRBV2 to TRBJ2-7; 14 nucleotides match TRBD2. This CDR3 is built from 16 residues. J lost 2 bases, V lost 4 bases, and 4 bases had no gene match. Per the germline V gene, CDR1 is SNHLY and CDR2 is FYNNEI. In DNA, the CDR3 is TGTGCCAGCAGTGGCGGGACTAGCGGGGGCACCTACGAGCAGTACTTC. Translated: CASSGGTSGGTYEQYF.

The chain carries TRBV4-1 and TRBJ1-3; the D is unclear. V lost 0 bases and J 0 bases, leaving 3 bases between the germline ends. The CDR3 runs 14 residues. Germline V gene lookup returns CDR1 MGHRA and CDR2 YSYEKL. The CDR3 sequence is CASSQDVSGNTIYF. CDR3 coding DNA: TGCGCCAGCAGCCAAGACGTCTCTGGAAACACCATATATTTT.

The V gene is TRBV7-6, the J gene TRBJ2-5; 7 bases are a match to TRBD1. The assigned J gene may be wrong: the sequence end matches TRBJ2-7 better. This CDR3 comprises 15 residues. CDR1 is SGHVS, CDR2 FNYEAQ, per germline. CDR3 sequence reads: CASSLKGMTGYEQYF. The CDR3 DNA reads TGTGCCAGCAGCTTAAAGGGGATGACAGGGTACGAGCAGTACTTC.

CDR3 nucleotides: TGTGCCAGCAGCTTAGGGGGGGCCGACCTACCCCTCCACTTT. It translates to CASSLGGADLPLHF. V and J are TRBV11-1 and TRBJ1-6, with D possibly matching TRBD1 (6 bases). Trimming cost V 1 base and J 12 bases, with 13 bases left between them. The CDR3 is made up of 14 amino acids. Germline CDR1 and CDR2: SGHAT and FQDESV (reference sequence).

J is TRBJ2-7 and V is TRBV27; D is ambiguous. Germline V gene data show CDR1 as MNHEY and CDR2 as SMNVEV (reference sequence). The ends were cut back, 6 bases at V and 1 base at J, with 13 bases in the middle. CDR3 length: 14 residues. CDR3 amino acids: CASSPVSFSYEQYF. CDR3 nucleotides: TGTGCCAGCAGCCCCGTCTCTTTTTCCTACGAGCAGTACTTC.

V and J are TRBV4-2 and TRBJ2-7; perhaps TRBD1 as D (5 bases). V was shortened by 0 bases and J by 3 bases, with 15 bases between the two germline ends. This CDR3 contains 16 residues. The germline V gene encodes CDR1 LGHNA and CDR2 YNFKEQ. The DNA for the CDR3 is TGTGCCAGCAGCCAAGATCCGACAGACCACTACTACGAGCAGTACTTC. It encodes CASSQDPTDHYYEQYF.

This sequence joins TRBV10-1 and TRBJ2-1, with 9 bases lining up with TRBD2. After removal of 0 bases from V and 6 bases from J, the junction contained 9 bases not matched to a gene. The CDR3 runs to 17 residues. CDR1 WNHNN and CDR2 SYGVQD come from the germline V gene (reference sequence). CDR3: CASSESKLSGRTNEQFF. The CDR3 DNA reads TGCGCCAGCAGTGAGTCAAAGTTGAGCGGGAGGACCAATGAGCAGTTCTTC.

The CDR3 DNA is TGCGCCAGCAGCCAAGGCGGGAGGGGCAATGAGCAGTTCTTC. Translating gives CASSQGGRGNEQFF. The chain joins TRBV4-1 to TRBJ2-1; 9 positions agree with TRBD2. Germline CDR1 reads MGHRA; CDR2 reads YSYEKL. The CDR3 spans 14 residues. With 1 base clipped from V and 6 bases from J, the junction kept 1 base outside the gene matches.

The chain combines TRBV30 with TRBJ2-5, with D uncertain. CDR3 length equals 11 residues. The germline CDR1 and CDR2 sequences are GTSNPN and SVGIG (reference sequence). Trimming took 3 bases from V and 10 from J, leaving 12 bases between them. CDR3 residues: CAWRLNGNQYF. The DNA of the CDR3 is TGTGCCTGGAGGCTCAACGGAAACCAGTACTTC.

The chain uses TRBV19 and TRBJ1-2; no definite D call. The CDR3 runs 13 residues. The V gene's germline CDR1 is LNHDA and CDR2 SQIVND (reference sequence). With 2 bases removed from V and 4 bases from J, the gap between germline ends came to 8 bases. The CDR3 here is CASSIQNFYGYTF. The DNA for the CDR3 is TGTGCCAGTAGTATACAGAATTTCTATGGCTACACCTTC. The variable domain in full, with the rest retrieved from reference TRBV19 and TRBJ1-2, is DGGITQSPKYLFRKEGQNVTLSCEQNLNHDAMYWYRQDPGQGLRLIYYSQIVNDFQKGDIAEGYSVSREKKESFPLTVTSAQKNPTAFYLCASSIQNFYGYTFGSGTRLTVV.

This clone appeared once. Other DNA sequences in this specimen translate into the identical CDR3. The chain has TRBV7-6 and TRBJ2-7; TRBD1 matches at 7 bases. The V segment lost 10 bases and the J segment 4 bases; nucleotides outside the gene matches: 10. This CDR3 region has 13 residues. Germline CDR1 SGHVS, CDR2 FNYEAQ. Here the CDR3 DNA reads TGTGCCAACTACAGGGGTCCCTCTTACGAGCAGTACTTC. Protein product: CANYRGPSYEQYF.

This rearrangement joins TRBV7-7 to TRBJ2-2, with 11 bases identical to TRBD2. The V gene end was trimmed by 0 bases and the J gene end by 4 bases; junction bases not matched to a gene: 10. The CDR3 is 19 amino acids. Germline CDR1 SSHAT, CDR2 FNYEAQ (reference sequence). The CDR3 sequence: CASSLAPIAGGPVTGELFF. CDR3 sequence (DNA): TGTGCCAGCAGCTTAGCGCCCATAGCGGGGGGGCCAGTCACCGGGGAGCTGTTTTTT.

This clone was observed once. V and J are TRBV19 and TRBJ2-1; 11 bases line up with TRBD2. The CDR3 is made up of 15 amino acids. Trimming took 4 bases from V and 8 from J; bases not matched to a gene: 7. Germline-derived CDR1 and CDR2 are LNHDA and SQIVND (reference sequence). CDR3 DNA: TGTGCCAGTAGTACTCTAGCGGGGGGACAGGATGAGCAGTTCTTC. It codes for CASSTLAGGQDEQFF.

Comments on this clone: An end of the junction differs from the germline gene, which may be a read error. The gene calls are TRBV5-1 and TRBJ1-5; a weak D match, TRBD1 (5 bases). CDR1 SGHRS and CDR2 YFSETQ come from the germline V gene. The CDR3 consists of 14 residues. CDR3 sequence (DNA): TGCGCCAGCACCCGGGGGGTTGGCAACCAGCCCCAGCATTTT. Translating gives CASTRGVGNQPQHF.

The J gene is TRBJ1-3, the V gene TRBV11-2, with a tentative D call TRBD1 (5 bases). The germline V gene encodes CDR1 SGHAT and CDR2 FQNNGV. The V and J ends lost 2 bases and 0 bases respectively, with 14 bases between them. CDR3 length equals 17 residues. The CDR3, as DNA: TGTGCCAGCAGCTTATTGCGGGGCGGATCCTCTGGAAACACCATATATTTT. Translation gives CASSLLRGGSSGNTIYF. Full variable domain (outside the CDR3, taken from reference TRBV11-2 and TRBJ1-3): EAGVAQSPRYKIIEKRQSVAFWCNPISGHATLYWYQQILGQGPKLLIQFQNNGVVDDSQLPKDRFSAERLKGVDSTLKIQPAKLEDSAVYLCASSLLRGGSSGNTIYFGEGSWLTVV.

In its sample, this clone was seen once. This chain links TRBV28 with TRBJ1-3, with D possibly being TRBD1 (6 bases). Germline V lookup: CDR1 MDHEN, CDR2 SYDVKM. V was trimmed by 5 bases and J by 8 bases, leaving 19 bases between them. This CDR3 spans 15 amino acids. The CDR3 loop is CASSPTGQKRYTIYF. As DNA, the CDR3 is TGTGCCAGCAGTCCCACCGGACAGAAACGGTACACCATATATTTT.

The chain's CDR3 is CASRNSGGGTEAFF. CDR3 sequence (DNA): TGTGCCAGCAGAAACTCGGGAGGCGGGACTGAAGCTTTCTTT. The rearrangement joins TRBV6-1 to TRBJ1-1, with D uncertain. The germline CDR1 and CDR2 sequences are MNHNS and SASEGT. V was clipped by 6 bases and J by 5 bases, with 16 bases between them. The CDR3 is 14 residues long.

The genes are TRBV28 and TRBJ2-1, with TRBD2 matching 9 bases. CDR1 is MDHEN and CDR2 is SYDVKM in the germline V gene. V lost 4 bases, J lost 3 bases, and 1 base stayed unmatched. This CDR3 spans 14 amino acids. The CDR3 region is CASSSAGGYNEQFF. CDR3 DNA sequence: TGTGCCAGCAGTTCAGCGGGGGGCTACAATGAGCAGTTCTTC.

This clone appeared a single time. The V and J genes are TRBV2 and TRBJ2-3, with 9 bases aligning to TRBD2. J lost 8 bases, V lost 7 bases, and 19 bases had no gene match. The V gene's germline CDR1 is SNHLY and CDR2 FYNNEI. CDR3 size: 17 residues. The CDR3 loop reads CASIPRMGGGGRGTQYF. The CDR3 DNA reads TGTGCCAGCATCCCCCGAATGGGCGGGGGGGGCCGGGGTACGCAGTATTTT.

This clone appeared a single time. The gene calls are TRBV6-6 and TRBJ1-5; 7 nucleotides align to TRBD1. CDR1 and CDR2 from the germline V gene are MNHNY and SVGAGI (reference sequence). The CDR3 extends over 14 amino acids. J was trimmed by 2 bases and V by 4 bases; bases with no gene match: 2. This chain's CDR3 is CASSSQGGNQPQHF. As DNA, the CDR3 is TGTGCCAGCAGTTCCCAGGGGGGCAATCAGCCCCAGCATTTT.

This clone occurred once. The gene calls are TRBV25-1 and TRBJ2-7, with D tentatively TRBD1 (5 bases). CDR1 is MGHDK, CDR2 SYGVNS, per germline. The ends were cut back, 1 base at V and 5 bases at J, with 12 bases in the middle. The CDR3 is made up of 14 amino acids. The chain's CDR3 is CASSEFWTWDEQYF. The DNA of the CDR3 is TGTGCCAGCAGTGAATTTTGGACATGGGACGAGCAGTACTTC.

Only one count was recorded for this clone. This chain links TRBV6-1 with TRBJ2-1, with D perhaps TRBD2 (7 bases). CDR1 MNHNS and CDR2 SASEGT come from the germline V gene. This CDR3 has 18 amino acids. V lost 2 bases and J 0 bases, leaving 17 bases between the germline ends. The CDR3 protein is CASSEWMGGTSSYNEQFF. The CDR3 DNA reads TGTGCCAGCAGTGAATGGATGGGGGGGACAAGCTCCTACAATGAGCAGTTCTTC.

V is TRBV18 and J is TRBJ2-7, with TRBD1 matching 8 bases. Germline trimming cut 8 bases from V and 3 bases from J; bases unmatched to any gene: 12. The CDR3 spans 15 residues. CDR1 is KGHSH, CDR2 LQKENI, per germline. The CDR3 sequence is CASAKGQEVSYEQYF. The CDR3 region has the DNA TGTGCCAGCGCTAAGGGACAGGAGGTGAGCTACGAGCAGTACTTC.

The chain is built from TRBV19 and TRBJ2-2; possible D gene TRBD1, 7 bases. This CDR3 region has 15 residues. V gave up 4 bases and J gave up 4 bases, with 13 bases separating them. CDR1 and CDR2 (germline): LNHDA, SQIVND (reference sequence). The CDR3 loop reads CASSKGAGGTGELFF. Here the CDR3 DNA reads TGTGCCAGTAGTAAGGGGGCCGGGGGCACCGGGGAGCTGTTTTTT.

The J gene is TRBJ2-5, the V gene TRBV28; D not certain. The CDR3 is made up of 11 amino acids. Germline CDR1 reads MDHEN; CDR2 reads SYDVKM. The V and J ends lost 10 bases and 11 bases respectively, with 17 bases between them. CDR3 loop: CATQTRVEQYF. The CDR3 nucleotides read TGTGCCACCCAGACCCGGGTAGAGCAGTACTTC.

The rearrangement uses TRBV28 and TRBJ1-2; no reliable D call. CDR1 is MDHEN and CDR2 is SYDVKM in the germline V gene. The CDR3 totals 12 residues. The V end was cut by 6 bases, the J end by 8 bases, with 13 bases between. The CDR3 loop is CASSIQLSGYTF. CDR3 in DNA: TGTGCCAGCAGCATCCAATTATCGGGCTACACCTTC.

The rearrangement links TRBV2 to TRBJ2-5, with a possible D match to TRBD2 (6 bases). V lost 6 bases to trimming and J lost 4 bases, with 12 bases between them. Germline-derived CDR1 and CDR2 are SNHLY and FYNNEI. The CDR3 is 13 amino acids. The CDR3 here is CASRRDHRETQYF. CDR3 in DNA: TGTGCCAGCAGGCGGGACCATCGAGAGACCCAGTACTTC.

V usage is TRBV7-2 and J usage is TRBJ2-1; 8 bases map to TRBD1. There are 14 residues in the CDR3. V was pared by 5 bases and J by 7 bases, with 7 bases of the junction left unmatched. CDR1 SGHTA and CDR2 FQGNSA come from the germline V gene. This CDR3 reads CASSHRQGWNEQFF. CDR3 nucleotide sequence: TGTGCCAGCAGCCATAGACAGGGGTGGAATGAGCAGTTCTTC.

The chain is built from TRBV9 and TRBJ2-7; D possibly uses TRBD1 or TRBD2 (5 bases each). Trimming took off 5 bases at V and 1 base at J, with 10 bases between the two ends. Germline CDR1 reads SGDLS; CDR2 reads YYNGEE. This CDR3 spans 13 amino acids. The CDR3 protein is CASRGTDSYEQYF. The DNA of the CDR3 is TGTGCCAGCAGAGGGACCGATTCCTACGAGCAGTACTTC. Together with reference TRBV9 and TRBJ2-7, the CDR3 gives the full variable domain: DSGVTQTPKHLITATGQRVTLRCSPRSGDLSVYWYQQSLDQGLQFLIQYYNGEERAKGNILERFSAQQFPDLHSELNLSSLELGDSALYFCASRGTDSYEQYFGPGTRLTVT.